This TCR beta chain emerged from a study of tumor-infiltrating lymphocytes in oesophageal squamous cell carcinoma. V was cut by 1 base and J by 6 bases, with 12 bases left in between. The CDR3 runs to 14 residues. Germline V gene sequence: CDR1 SGHTA, CDR2 FQGTGA. TCRdb passed the PCR reads through MiXCR, listing each CDR3 protein once. This sample has around 14,000 distinct CDR3 sequences; over 45% occur once, and the top ten carry roughly 20%. The sequence derives from a male donor with esophageal squamous cell carcinoma. Sample: esophageal tumor tissue. This chain joins TRBV7-3 and TRBJ2-5, with D unclear. As DNA, the CDR3 is TGTGCCAGCAGCTTAAACGGGCTCGGGCAGACCCAGTACTTC. Its protein is CASSLNGLGQTQYF.